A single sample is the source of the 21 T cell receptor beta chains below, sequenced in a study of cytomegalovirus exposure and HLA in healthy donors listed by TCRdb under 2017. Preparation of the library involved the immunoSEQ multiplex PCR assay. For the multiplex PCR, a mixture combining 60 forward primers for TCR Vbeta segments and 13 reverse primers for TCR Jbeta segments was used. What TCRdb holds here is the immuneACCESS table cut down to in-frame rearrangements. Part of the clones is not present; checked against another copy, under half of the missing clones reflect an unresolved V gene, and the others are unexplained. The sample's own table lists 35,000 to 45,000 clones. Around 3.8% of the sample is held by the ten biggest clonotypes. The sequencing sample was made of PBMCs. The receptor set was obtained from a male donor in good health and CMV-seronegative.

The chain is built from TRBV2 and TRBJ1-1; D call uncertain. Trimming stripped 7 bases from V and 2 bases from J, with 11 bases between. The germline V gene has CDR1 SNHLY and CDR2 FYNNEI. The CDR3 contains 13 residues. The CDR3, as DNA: TGTGCCAGCAAGAGGGAGGTCAACACTGAAGCTTTCTTT. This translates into CASKREVNTEAFF.

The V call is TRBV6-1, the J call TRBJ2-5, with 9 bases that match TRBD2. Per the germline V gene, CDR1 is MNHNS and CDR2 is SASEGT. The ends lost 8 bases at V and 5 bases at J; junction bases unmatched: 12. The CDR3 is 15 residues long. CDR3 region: CASWGSGGPGETQYF. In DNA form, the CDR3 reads TGTGCCAGCTGGGGTAGCGGGGGCCCCGGGGAGACCCAGTACTTC.

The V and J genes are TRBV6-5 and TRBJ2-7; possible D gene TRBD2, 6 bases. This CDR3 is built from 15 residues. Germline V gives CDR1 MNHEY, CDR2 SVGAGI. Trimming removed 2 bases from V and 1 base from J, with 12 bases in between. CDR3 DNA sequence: TGTGCCAGCAGTTACCGGCCCGGGGGATCCTACGAGCAGTACTTC. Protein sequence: CASSYRPGGSYEQYF.

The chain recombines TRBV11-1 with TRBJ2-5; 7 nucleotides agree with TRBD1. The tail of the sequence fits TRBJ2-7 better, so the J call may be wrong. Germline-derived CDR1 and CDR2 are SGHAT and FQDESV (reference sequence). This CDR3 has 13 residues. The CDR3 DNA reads TGTGCCAGCAGCTTTGACAGGGTCTACGAGCAGTACTTC. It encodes CASSFDRVYEQYF.

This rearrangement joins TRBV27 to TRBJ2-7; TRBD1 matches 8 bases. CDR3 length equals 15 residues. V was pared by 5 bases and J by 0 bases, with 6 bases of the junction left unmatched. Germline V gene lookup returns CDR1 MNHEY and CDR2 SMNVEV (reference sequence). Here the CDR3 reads CASSPSTGVSYEQYF. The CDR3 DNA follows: TGTGCCAGCAGTCCCTCGACAGGGGTCTCCTACGAGCAGTACTTC.

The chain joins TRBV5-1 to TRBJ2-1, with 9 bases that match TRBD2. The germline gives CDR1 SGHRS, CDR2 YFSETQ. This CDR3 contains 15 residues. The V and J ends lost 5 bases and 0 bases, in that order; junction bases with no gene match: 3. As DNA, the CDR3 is TGCGCCAGCAGTCTAGCGGGAAGCTCCTACAATGAGCAGTTCTTC. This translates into CASSLAGSSYNEQFF. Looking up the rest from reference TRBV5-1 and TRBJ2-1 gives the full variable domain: KAGVTQTPRYLIKTRGQQVTLSCSPISGHRSVSWYQQTPGQGLQFLFEYFSETQRNKGNFPGRFSGRQFSNSRSEMNVSTLELGDSALYLCASSLAGSSYNEQFFGPGTRLTVL.

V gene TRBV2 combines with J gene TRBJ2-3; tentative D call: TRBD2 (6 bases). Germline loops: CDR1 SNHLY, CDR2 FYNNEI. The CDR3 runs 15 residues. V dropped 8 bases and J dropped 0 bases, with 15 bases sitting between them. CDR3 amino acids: CASRGVGGSTDTQYF. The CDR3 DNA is TGTGCCAGCCGCGGGGTGGGGGGAAGCACAGATACGCAGTATTTT.

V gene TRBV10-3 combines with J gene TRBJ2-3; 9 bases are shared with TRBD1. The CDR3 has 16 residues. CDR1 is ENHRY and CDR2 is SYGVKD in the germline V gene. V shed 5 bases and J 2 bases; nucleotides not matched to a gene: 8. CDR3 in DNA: TGTGCCATCAGTCACGGACAGGGGATGACCACAGATACGCAGTATTTT. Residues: CAISHGQGMTTDTQYF.

CDR3 in DNA: TGTGCCAGTAGTACCGGGACAGGGTCGGTCAATGAGCAGTTCTTC. It encodes CASSTGTGSVNEQFF. The rearrangement joins TRBV19 to TRBJ2-1; TRBD1 matches at 9 bases. J lost 6 bases, V lost 4 bases, and 7 bases had no gene match. The CDR3 length is 15 residues. Germline loops: CDR1 LNHDA, CDR2 SQIVND (reference sequence).

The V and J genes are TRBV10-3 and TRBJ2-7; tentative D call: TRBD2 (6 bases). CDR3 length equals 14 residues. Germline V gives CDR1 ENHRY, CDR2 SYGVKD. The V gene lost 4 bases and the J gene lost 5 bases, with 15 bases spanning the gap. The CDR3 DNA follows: TGTGCCATCAGTGTGGAGGGGCCATCAGACGAGCAGTACTTC. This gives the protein CAISVEGPSDEQYF.

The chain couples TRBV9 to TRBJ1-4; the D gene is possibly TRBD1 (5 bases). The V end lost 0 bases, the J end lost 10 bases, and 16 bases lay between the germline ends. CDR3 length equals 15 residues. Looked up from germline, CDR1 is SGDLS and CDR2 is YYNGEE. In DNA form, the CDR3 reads TGTGCCAGCAGCGTAGTTGACAGTCCCCCTGGAAAACTGTTTTTT. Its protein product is CASSVVDSPPGKLFF.

The chain's CDR3 is CASSISDSLYNEQFF. CDR3 DNA sequence: TGTGCCAGTAGTATCTCCGACAGTCTGTACAATGAGCAGTTCTTC. The chain has TRBV19 and TRBJ2-1; perhaps TRBD1 as D (5 bases). Trimming cost V 3 bases and J 4 bases, with 13 bases left between them. There are 15 residues in the CDR3. CDR1 is LNHDA and CDR2 is SQIVND in the germline V gene (reference sequence).

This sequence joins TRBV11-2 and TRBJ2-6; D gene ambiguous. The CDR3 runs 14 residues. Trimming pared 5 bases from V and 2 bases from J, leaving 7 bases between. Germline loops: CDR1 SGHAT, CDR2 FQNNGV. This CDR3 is CASSLITGANVLTF. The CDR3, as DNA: TGTGCCAGCAGCCTTATTACTGGGGCCAACGTCCTGACTTTC.

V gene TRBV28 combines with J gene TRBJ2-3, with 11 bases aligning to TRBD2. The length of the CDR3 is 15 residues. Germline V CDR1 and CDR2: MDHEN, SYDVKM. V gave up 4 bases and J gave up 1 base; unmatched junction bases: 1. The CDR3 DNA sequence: TGTGCCAGCAGTTATAGCGGGAGGGGCACAGATACGCAGTATTTT. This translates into CASSYSGRGTDTQYF.

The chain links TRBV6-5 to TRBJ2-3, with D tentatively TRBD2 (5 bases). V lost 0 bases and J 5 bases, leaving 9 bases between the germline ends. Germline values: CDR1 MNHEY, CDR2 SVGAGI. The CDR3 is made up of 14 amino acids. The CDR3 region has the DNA TGTGCCAGCAGTTACTCGACCGGGAAAGATACGCAGTATTTT. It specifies CASSYSTGKDTQYF.

CDR3 in amino acids: CASSQDTGGKISTDTQYF. The CDR3 bases are TGTGCCAGCAGCCAAGATACGGGGGGGAAAATTAGCACAGATACGCAGTATTTT. J is TRBJ2-3 and V is TRBV4-2, with 8 bases aligning to TRBD2. The CDR3 consists of 18 residues. Germline V gives CDR1 LGHNA, CDR2 YNFKEQ. The V segment lost 0 bases and the J segment 0 bases; nucleotides outside the gene matches: 8.

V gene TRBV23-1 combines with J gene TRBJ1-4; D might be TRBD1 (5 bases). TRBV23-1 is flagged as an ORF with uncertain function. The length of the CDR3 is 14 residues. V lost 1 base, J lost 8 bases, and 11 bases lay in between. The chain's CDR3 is CASSQWGVGEKLFF. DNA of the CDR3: TGCGCCAGCAGTCAATGGGGGGTGGGAGAAAAACTGTTTTTT.

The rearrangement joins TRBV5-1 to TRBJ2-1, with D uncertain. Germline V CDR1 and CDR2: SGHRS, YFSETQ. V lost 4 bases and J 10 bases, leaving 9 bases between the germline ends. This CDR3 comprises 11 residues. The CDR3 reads CASSQTPEQFF. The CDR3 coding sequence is TGCGCCAGCAGCCAGACTCCCGAGCAGTTCTTC.

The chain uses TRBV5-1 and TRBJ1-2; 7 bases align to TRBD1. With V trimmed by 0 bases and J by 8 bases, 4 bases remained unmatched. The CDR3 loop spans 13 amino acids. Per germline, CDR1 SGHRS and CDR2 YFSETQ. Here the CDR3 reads CASSLGQGGGYTF. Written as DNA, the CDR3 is TGCGCCAGCAGCTTGGGACAGGGAGGAGGCTACACCTTC.

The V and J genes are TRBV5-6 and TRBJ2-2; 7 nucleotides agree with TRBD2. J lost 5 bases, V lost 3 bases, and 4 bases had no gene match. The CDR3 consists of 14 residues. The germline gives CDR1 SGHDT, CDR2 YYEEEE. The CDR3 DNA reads TGTGCCAGCAGCTATCAGGGAGGGACCGGGGAGCTGTTTTTT. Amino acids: CASSYQGGTGELFF. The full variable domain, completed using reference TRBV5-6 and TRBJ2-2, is DAGVTQSPTHLIKTRGQQVTLRCSPKSGHDTVSWYQQALGQGPQFIFQYYEEEERQRGNFPDRFSGHQFPNYSSELNVNALLLGDSALYLCASSYQGGTGELFFGEGSRLTVL.

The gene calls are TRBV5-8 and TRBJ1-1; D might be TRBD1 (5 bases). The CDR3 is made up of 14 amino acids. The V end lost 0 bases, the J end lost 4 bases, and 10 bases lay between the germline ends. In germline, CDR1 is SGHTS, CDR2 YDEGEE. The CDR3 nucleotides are TGTGCCAGCAGCTTGGGACAGCGCGTCACTGAAGCTTTCTTT. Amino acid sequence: CASSLGQRVTEAFF.